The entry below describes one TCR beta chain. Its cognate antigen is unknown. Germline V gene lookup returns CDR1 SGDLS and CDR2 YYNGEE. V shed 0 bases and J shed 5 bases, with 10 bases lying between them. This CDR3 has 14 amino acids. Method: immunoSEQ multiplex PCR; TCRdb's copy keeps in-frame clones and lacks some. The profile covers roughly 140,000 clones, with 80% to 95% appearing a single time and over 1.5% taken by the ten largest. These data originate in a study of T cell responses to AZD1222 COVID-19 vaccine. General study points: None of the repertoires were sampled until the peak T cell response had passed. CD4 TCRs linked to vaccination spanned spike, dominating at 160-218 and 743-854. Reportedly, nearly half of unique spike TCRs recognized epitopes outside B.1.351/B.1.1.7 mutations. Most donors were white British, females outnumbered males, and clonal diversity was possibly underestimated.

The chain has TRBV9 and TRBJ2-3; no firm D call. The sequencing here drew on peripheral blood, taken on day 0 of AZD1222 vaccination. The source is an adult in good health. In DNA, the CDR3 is TGTGCCAGCAGCGTAGCGAGCTCCAGAGATACGCAGTATTTT. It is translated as CASSVASSRDTQYF.